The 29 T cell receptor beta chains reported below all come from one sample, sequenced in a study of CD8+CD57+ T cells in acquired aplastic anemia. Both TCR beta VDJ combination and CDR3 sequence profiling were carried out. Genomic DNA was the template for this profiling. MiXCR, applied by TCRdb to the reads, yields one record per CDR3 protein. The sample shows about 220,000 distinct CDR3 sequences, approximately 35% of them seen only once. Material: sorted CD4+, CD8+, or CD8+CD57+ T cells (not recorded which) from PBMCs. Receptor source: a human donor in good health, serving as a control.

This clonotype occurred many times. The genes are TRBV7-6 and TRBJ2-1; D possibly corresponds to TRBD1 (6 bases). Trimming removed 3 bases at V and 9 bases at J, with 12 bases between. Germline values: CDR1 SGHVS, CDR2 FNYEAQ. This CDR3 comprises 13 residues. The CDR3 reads CASSFGTHGEQFF. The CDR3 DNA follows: TGTGCCAGCAGCTTCGGGACACACGGTGAGCAGTTCTTC.

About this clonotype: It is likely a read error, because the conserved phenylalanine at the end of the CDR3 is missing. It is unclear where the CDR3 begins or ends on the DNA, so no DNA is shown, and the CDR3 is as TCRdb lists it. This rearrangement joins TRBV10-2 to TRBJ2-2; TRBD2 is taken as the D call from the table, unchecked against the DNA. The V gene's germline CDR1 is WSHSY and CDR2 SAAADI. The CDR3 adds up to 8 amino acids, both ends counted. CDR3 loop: CASRKRLA.

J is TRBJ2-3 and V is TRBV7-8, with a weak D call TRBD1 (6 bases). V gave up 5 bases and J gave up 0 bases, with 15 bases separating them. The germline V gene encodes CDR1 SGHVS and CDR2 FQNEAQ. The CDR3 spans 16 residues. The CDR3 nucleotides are TGTGCCAGCAGCACAAGGGGGAGCCTTAGCACAGATACGCAGTATTTT. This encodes CASSTRGSLSTDTQYF.

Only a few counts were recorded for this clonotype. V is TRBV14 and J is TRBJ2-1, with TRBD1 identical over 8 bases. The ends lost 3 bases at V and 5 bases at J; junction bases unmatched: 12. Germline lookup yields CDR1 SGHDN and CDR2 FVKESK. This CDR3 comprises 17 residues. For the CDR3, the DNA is TGTGCCAGCAGCCATGGACTGCTTCGGGACAGGAACAATGAGCAGTTCTTC. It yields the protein CASSHGLLRDRNNEQFF.

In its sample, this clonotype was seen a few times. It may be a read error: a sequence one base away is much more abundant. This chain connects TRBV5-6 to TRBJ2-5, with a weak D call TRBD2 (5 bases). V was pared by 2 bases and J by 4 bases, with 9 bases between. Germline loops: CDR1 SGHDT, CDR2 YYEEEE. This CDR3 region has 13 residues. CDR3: CASSLLEGETQYF. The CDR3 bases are TGTGCCAGCAGCTTACTAGAGGGAGAGACCCAGTACTTC.

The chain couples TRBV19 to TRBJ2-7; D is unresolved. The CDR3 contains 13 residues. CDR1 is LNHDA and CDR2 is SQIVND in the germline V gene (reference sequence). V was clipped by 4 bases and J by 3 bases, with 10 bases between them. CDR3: CASSTPSLYEQYF. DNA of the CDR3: TGTGCCAGTAGTACCCCGAGCCTCTACGAGCAGTACTTC.

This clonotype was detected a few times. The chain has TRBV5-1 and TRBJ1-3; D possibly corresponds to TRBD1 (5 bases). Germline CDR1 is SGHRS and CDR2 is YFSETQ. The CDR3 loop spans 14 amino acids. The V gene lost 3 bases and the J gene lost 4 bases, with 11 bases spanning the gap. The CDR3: CASSSGFDGNTIYF. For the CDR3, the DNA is TGCGCCAGCAGCTCAGGGTTTGACGGAAACACCATATATTTT.

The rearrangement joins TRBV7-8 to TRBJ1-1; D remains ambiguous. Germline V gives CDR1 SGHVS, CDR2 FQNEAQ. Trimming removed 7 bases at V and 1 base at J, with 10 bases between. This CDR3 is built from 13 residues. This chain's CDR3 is CASTGNSNTEAFF. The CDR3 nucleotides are TGTGCCAGCACCGGAAACTCGAACACTGAAGCTTTCTTT.

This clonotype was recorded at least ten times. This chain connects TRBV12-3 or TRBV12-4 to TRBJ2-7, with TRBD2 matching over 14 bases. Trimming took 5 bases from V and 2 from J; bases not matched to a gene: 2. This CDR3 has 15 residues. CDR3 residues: CASSTTSGGAYEQYF. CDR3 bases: TGTGCCAGCAGTACGACTAGCGGGGGGGCCTACGAGCAGTACTTC.

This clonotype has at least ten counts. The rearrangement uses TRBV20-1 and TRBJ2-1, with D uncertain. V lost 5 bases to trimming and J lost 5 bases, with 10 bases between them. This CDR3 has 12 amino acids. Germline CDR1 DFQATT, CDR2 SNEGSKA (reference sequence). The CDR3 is CSAWLQNNEQFF. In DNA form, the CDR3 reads TGCAGTGCTTGGCTTCAGAACAATGAGCAGTTCTTC.

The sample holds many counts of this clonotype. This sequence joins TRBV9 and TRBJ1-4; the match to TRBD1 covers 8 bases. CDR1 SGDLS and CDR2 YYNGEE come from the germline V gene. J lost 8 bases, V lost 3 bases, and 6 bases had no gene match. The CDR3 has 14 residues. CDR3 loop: CASSAQGAYEKLFF. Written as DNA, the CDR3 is TGTGCCAGCAGCGCTCAGGGGGCGTACGAAAAACTGTTTTTT.

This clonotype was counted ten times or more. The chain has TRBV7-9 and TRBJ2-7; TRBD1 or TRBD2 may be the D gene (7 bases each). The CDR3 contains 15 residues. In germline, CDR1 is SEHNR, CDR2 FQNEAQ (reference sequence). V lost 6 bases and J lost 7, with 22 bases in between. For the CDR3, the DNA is TGTGCCAGCAGTTACAGGGGACTGAAGGGGGGGGAGCAGTACTTC. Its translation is CASSYRGLKGGEQYF.

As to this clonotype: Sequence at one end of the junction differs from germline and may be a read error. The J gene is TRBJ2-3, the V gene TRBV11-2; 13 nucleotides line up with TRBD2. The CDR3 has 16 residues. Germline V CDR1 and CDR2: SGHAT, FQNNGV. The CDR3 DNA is TGTGCCCGCAGCCCCGGGACTAGCGGGGACACAGATACGCAGTATTTT. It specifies CARSPGTSGDTDTQYF.

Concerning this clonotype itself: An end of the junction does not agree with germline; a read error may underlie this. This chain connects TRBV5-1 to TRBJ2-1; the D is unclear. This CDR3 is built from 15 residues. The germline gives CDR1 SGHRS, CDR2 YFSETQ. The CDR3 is CASSQSGTEYNGQFF. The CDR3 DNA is TGCGCCAGCAGCCAAAGTGGCACAGAATACAATGGGCAGTTCTTC.

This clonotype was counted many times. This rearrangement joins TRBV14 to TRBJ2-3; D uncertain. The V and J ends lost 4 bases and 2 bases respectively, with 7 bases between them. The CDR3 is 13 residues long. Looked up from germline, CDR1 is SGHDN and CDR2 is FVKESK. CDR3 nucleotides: TGTGCCAGCAGCCGAACGTTCACAGATACGCAGTATTTT. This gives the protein CASSRTFTDTQYF.

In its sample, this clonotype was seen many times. The CDR3 spells CASSLSRMAGYTF. The CDR3 DNA reads TGTGCCAGTAGTCTCTCTCGTATGGCTGGCTACACCTTC. The rearrangement uses TRBV19 and TRBJ1-2, with D hard to call. This CDR3 spans 13 amino acids. Germline V gene sequence: CDR1 LNHDA, CDR2 SQIVND (reference sequence). V dropped 5 bases and J dropped 7 bases, with 14 bases sitting between them.

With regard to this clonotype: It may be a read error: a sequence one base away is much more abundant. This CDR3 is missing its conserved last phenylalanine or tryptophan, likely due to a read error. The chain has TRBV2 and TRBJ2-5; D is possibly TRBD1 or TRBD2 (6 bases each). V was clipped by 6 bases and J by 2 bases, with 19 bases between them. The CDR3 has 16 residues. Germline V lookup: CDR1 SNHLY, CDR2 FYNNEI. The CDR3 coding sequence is TGTGCCAGCAGCCCCGGGGGCGGTTCCTATCAAGAGACCCAGTACCTC. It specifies CASSPGGGSYQETQYL.

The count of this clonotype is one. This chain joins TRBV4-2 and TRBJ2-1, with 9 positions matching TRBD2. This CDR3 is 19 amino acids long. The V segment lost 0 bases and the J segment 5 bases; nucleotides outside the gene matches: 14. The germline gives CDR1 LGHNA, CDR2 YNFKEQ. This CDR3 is CASSQDISFSGRIHNEQFF. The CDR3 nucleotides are TGTGCCAGCAGCCAAGATATAAGTTTTAGCGGGAGAATCCACAATGAGCAGTTCTTC.

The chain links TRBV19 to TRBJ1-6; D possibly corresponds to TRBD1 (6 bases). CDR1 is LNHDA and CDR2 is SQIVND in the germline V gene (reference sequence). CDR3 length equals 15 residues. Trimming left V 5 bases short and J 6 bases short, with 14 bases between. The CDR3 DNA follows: TGTGCCAGTAGTCAGCGTGACAGGTCTAATTCACCCCTCCACTTT. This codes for CASSQRDRSNSPLHF. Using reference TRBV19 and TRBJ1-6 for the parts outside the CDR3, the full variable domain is DGGITQSPKYLFRKEGQNVTLSCEQNLNHDAMYWYRQDPGQGLRLIYYSQIVNDFQKGDIAEGYSVSREKKESFPLTVTSAQKNPTAFYLCASSQRDRSNSPLHFGNGTRLTVT.

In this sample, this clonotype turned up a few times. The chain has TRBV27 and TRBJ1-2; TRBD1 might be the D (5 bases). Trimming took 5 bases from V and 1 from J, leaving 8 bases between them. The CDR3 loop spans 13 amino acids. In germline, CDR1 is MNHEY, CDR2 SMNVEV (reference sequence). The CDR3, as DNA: TGTGCCAGCAGTCGAGGGGATAACTATGGCTACACCTTC. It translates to CASSRGDNYGYTF.

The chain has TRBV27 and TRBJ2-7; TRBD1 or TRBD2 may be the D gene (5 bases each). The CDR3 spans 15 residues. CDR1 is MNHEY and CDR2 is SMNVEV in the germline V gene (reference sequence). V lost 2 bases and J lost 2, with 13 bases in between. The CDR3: CASSLVGMGAYEQYF. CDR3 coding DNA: TGTGCCAGCAGTTTAGTTGGTATGGGGGCCTACGAGCAGTACTTC.

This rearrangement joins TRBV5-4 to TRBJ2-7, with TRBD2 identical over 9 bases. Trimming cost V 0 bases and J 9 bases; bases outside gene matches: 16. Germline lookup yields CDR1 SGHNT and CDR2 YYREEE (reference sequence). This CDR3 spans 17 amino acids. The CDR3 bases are TGTGCCAGCAGCTTGGAGTTGTCGGCGGGAGGGCCCCCGGCGCAGTACTTC. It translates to CASSLELSAGGPPAQYF. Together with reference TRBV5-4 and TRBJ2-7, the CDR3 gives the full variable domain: ETGVTQSPTHLIKTRGQQVTLRCSSQSGHNTVSWYQQALGQGPQFIFQYYREEENGRGNFPPRFSGLQFPNYSSELNVNALELDDSALYLCASSLELSAGGPPAQYFGPGTRLTVT.

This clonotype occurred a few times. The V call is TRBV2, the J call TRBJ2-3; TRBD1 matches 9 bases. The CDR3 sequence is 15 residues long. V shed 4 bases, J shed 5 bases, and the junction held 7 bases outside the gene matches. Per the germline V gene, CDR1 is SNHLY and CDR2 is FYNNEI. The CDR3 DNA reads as TGTGCCAGCAGTGTTGGGACAGGGACCATAGATACGCAGTATTTT. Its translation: CASSVGTGTIDTQYF.

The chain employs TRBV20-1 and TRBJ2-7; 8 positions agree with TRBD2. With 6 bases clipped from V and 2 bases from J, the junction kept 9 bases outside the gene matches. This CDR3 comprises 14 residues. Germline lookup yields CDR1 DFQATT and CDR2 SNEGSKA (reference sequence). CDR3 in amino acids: CSAHSTSGTYEQYF. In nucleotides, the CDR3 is TGCAGTGCCCATTCAACTAGCGGAACCTACGAGCAGTACTTC.

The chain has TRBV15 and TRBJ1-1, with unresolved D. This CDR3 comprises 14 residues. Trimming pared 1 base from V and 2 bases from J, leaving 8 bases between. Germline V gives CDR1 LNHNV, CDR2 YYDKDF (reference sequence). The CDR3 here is CATSRVAYNTEAFF. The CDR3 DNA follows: TGTGCCACCAGCAGAGTAGCCTACAACACTGAAGCTTTCTTT.

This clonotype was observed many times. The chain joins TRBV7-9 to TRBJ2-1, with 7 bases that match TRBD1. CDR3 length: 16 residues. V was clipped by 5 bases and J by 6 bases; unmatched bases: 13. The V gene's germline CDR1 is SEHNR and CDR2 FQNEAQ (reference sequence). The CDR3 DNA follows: TGTGCCAGCAGCCTCAGGGACAGCTCCATGAGCAATGAGCAGTTCTTC. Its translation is CASSLRDSSMSNEQFF.

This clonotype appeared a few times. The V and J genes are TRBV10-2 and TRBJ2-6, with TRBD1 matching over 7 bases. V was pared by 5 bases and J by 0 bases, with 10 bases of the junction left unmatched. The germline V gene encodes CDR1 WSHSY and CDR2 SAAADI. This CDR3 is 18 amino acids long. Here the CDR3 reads CASSPAGTESSGANVLTF. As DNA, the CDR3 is TGCGCCAGCAGTCCGGCAGGGACAGAAAGCTCTGGGGCCAACGTCCTGACTTTC.

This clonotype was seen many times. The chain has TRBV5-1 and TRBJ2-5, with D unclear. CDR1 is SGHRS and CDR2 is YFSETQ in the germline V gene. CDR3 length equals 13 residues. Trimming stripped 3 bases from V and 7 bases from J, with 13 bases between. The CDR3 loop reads CASSSDDYGTQYF. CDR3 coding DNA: TGCGCCAGCAGCTCCGACGATTACGGGACCCAGTACTTC.

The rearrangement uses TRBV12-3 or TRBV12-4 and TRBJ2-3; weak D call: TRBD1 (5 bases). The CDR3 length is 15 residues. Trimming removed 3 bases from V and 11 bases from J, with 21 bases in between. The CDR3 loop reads CASSLRQGTYSEQYF. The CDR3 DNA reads TGTGCCAGCAGTTTGAGGCAGGGCACCTACAGTGAGCAGTATTTT.